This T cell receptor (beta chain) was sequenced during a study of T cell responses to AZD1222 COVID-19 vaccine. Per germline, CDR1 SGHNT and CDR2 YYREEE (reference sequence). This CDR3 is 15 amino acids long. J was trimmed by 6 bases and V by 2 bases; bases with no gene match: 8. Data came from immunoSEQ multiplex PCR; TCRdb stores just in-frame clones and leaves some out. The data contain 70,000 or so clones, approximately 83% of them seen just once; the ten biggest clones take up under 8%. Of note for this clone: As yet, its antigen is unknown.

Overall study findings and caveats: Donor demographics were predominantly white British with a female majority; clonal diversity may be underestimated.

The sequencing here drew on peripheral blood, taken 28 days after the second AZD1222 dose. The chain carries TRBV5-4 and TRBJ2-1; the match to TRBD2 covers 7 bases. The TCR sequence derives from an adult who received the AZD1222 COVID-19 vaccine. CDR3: CASSFQRTRPNEQFF. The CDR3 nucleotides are TGTGCCAGCAGCTTTCAAAGGACTAGACCCAATGAGCAGTTCTTC.